What follows are 30 T cell receptor beta chains derived from one specimen sequenced in a study of response to subunit inactivated influenza vaccine listed by TCRdb under 2018. To prepare the library, RT-PCR was applied. The sequencer listed for this sample is Illumina HiSeq 2500. Using fastp trimming at Q25 and MiXCR clonotype assembly, TCRdb reanalyzed the public sequencing data and kept in-frame beta chains. Rows with one shared CDR3 protein collapse into an entry with the most common genes and DNA. This sample lists a few hundred thousand distinct CDR3 sequences; around a fifth were detected once. Roughly 10% of the sample is taken by the ten largest. The sample here was PBMCs from blood, taken about 19 months after vaccination. These receptors all stem from a man between 50 and 75 years old who received an inactivated influenza vaccine. Donor details come from another sample of the same person, matched by shared clones.

The V and J genes are TRBV4-2 and TRBJ2-3; 11 bases fit TRBD2. This CDR3 is 17 amino acids long. Trimming removed 3 bases from V and 2 bases from J; junction bases left unmatched: 7. The germline V gene encodes CDR1 LGHNA and CDR2 YNFKEQ. For the CDR3, the DNA is TGTGCCAGCAGCCAGACCGGGACTAGCGGTTACACAGATACGCAGTATTTT. This codes for CASSQTGTSGYTDTQYF.

This clonotype turned up a few times. The chain employs TRBV7-2 and TRBJ2-3; unclear D gene. CDR1 is SGHTA and CDR2 is FQGNSA in the germline V gene. This CDR3 is built from 15 residues. V lost 2 bases and J 2 bases, leaving 11 bases between the germline ends. The CDR3 region has the DNA TGTGCCAGCAGCTTATCCCGGACCCTCACAGATACGCAGTATTTT. Amino acids: CASSLSRTLTDTQYF.

The table lists this clonotype with a few counts. The chain carries TRBV20-1 and TRBJ2-5; D perhaps matches TRBD2 (7 bases). This CDR3 is 14 amino acids long. Germline V CDR1 and CDR2: DFQATT, SNEGSKA (reference sequence). Between the trimmed V and J ends, which lost 1 base and 4 bases, there was a span of 13 bases. The CDR3: CSARGSGGAETQYF. The DNA of the CDR3 is TGCAGTGCTAGAGGTTCGGGGGGCGCAGAGACCCAGTACTTC.

The chain recombines TRBV6-1 with TRBJ1-5; D is undetermined. The V and J ends lost 6 bases and 0 bases respectively, with 12 bases between them. CDR1 MNHNS and CDR2 SASEGT come from the germline V gene. CDR3 size: 15 residues. CDR3 coding DNA: TGTGCCAGCAGCAGTGGGCAGGTTAGCAATCAGCCCCAGCATTTT. It yields the protein CASSSGQVSNQPQHF.

V and J are TRBV5-1 and TRBJ2-7; the D is unclear. This CDR3 is 15 amino acids long. V was clipped by 3 bases and J by 6 bases, with 19 bases between them. CDR1 is SGHRS, CDR2 YFSETQ, per germline. CDR3 DNA sequence: TGCGCCAGCAGCTCAACACAACCGGGCGACCCCGAGCAGTACTTC. Amino acid sequence: CASSSTQPGDPEQYF. Looking up the rest from reference TRBV5-1 and TRBJ2-7 gives the full variable domain: KAGVTQTPRYLIKTRGQQVTLSCSPISGHRSVSWYQQTPGQGLQFLFEYFSETQRNKGNFPGRFSGRQFSNSRSEMNVSTLELGDSALYLCASSSTQPGDPEQYFGPGTRLTVT.

V gene TRBV20-1 combines with J gene TRBJ2-7; a weak D match, TRBD1 (6 bases). V lost 0 bases to trimming and J lost 2 bases, with 11 bases between them. The CDR3 contains 14 residues. Germline CDR1 reads DFQATT; CDR2 reads SNEGSKA (reference sequence). DNA of the CDR3: TGCAGTGCTAGAGAGGTTGAGGGGGCCTACGAGCAGTACTTC. This sequence encodes CSAREVEGAYEQYF.

V usage is TRBV11-1 and J usage is TRBJ2-1; TRBD2 matches 8 bases. CDR1 is SGHAT and CDR2 is FQDESV in the germline V gene (reference sequence). The J segment lost 0 bases and the V segment lost 10 bases, leaving 5 bases of the junction unmatched. The CDR3 consists of 14 residues. CDR3 DNA: TGTGCCACTGAGCGGGGGAGCTCCTACAATGAGCAGTTCTTC. The encoded protein is CATERGSSYNEQFF.

The chain combines TRBV6-6 with TRBJ2-1; D is unclear. This CDR3 is 12 amino acids long. CDR1 and CDR2 from the germline V gene are MNHNY and SVGAGI (reference sequence). V shed 10 bases and J shed 7 bases, with 14 bases lying between them. As DNA, the CDR3 is TGTGCCACCGCCAAGTTGGTGAATGAGCAGTTCTTC. Protein: CATAKLVNEQFF.

This clonotype was detected only a few times. This rearrangement joins TRBV19 to TRBJ1-2; 11 bases match TRBD1. This CDR3 contains 14 residues. Germline CDR1 reads LNHDA; CDR2 reads SQIVND (reference sequence). V shed 5 bases and J 6 bases; nucleotides not matched to a gene: 5. CDR3 nucleotides: TGTGCCAGTAGTTACCGGGACAGGGGGAATGGCTACACCTTC. Translated, it gives CASSYRDRGNGYTF.

The chain joins TRBV28 to TRBJ2-2; 7 bases are shared with TRBD2. This CDR3 is built from 13 residues. The junction had 3 bases not matched to a gene; V was cut back by 9 bases and J by 2 bases. Germline V gene sequence: CDR1 MDHEN, CDR2 SYDVKM. The CDR3 bases are TGTGCCAGGAAGCGGGGCAACACCGGGGAGCTGTTTTTT. As protein: CARKRGNTGELFF.

This clonotype appeared a few times. The chain is built from TRBV7-8 and TRBJ2-1, with D perhaps matching TRBD2 (5 bases). Germline CDR1 SGHVS, CDR2 FQNEAQ. V was cut by 3 bases and J by 8 bases, with 17 bases left in between. This CDR3 is 15 amino acids long. DNA of the CDR3: TGTGCCAGCAGCTTCGGTGGGAGCGAAACGTATGAGCAGTTCTTC. This encodes CASSFGGSETYEQFF.

The table lists this clonotype with a few counts. The rearrangement links TRBV12-3 or TRBV12-4 to TRBJ1-2; D unresolved. Trimming cost V 6 bases and J 7 bases, with 12 bases left between them. The CDR3 totals 12 residues. The CDR3 protein is CASSLGVTGYTF. CDR3 sequence (DNA): TGTGCCAGCAGCCTCGGGGTTACTGGCTACACCTTC.

This clonotype was observed a handful of times. The genes are TRBV7-2 and TRBJ2-2; D may correspond to TRBD1 or TRBD2 (5 bases each). V was trimmed by 5 bases and J by 3 bases, leaving 19 bases between them. The CDR3 spans 17 residues. Germline V gene lookup returns CDR1 SGHTA and CDR2 FQGNSA. This CDR3 reads CASSRYEGPADTGELFF. The DNA of the CDR3 is TGTGCCAGCAGCCGATATGAGGGGCCAGCGGACACCGGGGAGCTGTTTTTT. The variable domain in full, with the rest retrieved from reference TRBV7-2 and TRBJ2-2, is GAGVSQSPSNKVTEKGKDVELRCDPISGHTALYWYRQSLGQGLEFLIYFQGNSAPDKSGLPSDRFSAERTGGSVSTLTIQRTQQEDSAVYLCASSRYEGPADTGELFFGEGSRLTVL.

A few counts support this clonotype. The gene calls are TRBV10-3 and TRBJ2-6, with D possibly being TRBD2 (6 bases). This CDR3 is built from 15 residues. V was cut by 9 bases and J by 0 bases, with 12 bases left in between. The germline V gene encodes CDR1 ENHRY and CDR2 SYGVKD. In DNA, the CDR3 is TGTGCCATTGGAGGACTAAACTCTGGGGCCAACGTCCTGACTTTC. Translation: CAIGGLNSGANVLTF.

This clonotype was picked up a small number of times. The chain combines TRBV7-9 with TRBJ1-1, with 7 bases lining up with TRBD1. The CDR3 extends over 11 amino acids. V trimming: 10 bases; J trimming: 6 bases; junction bases outside the gene matches: 5. Per germline, CDR1 SEHNR and CDR2 FQNEAQ (reference sequence). Written as DNA, the CDR3 is TGTGCCACCCAACAGGGGTCTGAAGCTTTCTTT. The encoded protein is CATQQGSEAFF.

The chain recombines TRBV7-9 with TRBJ1-1; D is ambiguous. From germline, CDR1 is SEHNR and CDR2 FQNEAQ (reference sequence). Trimming shortened V by 2 bases and J by 1 base, and 8 bases separated the two germline ends. The CDR3 has 14 amino acids. The CDR3 DNA reads as TGTGCCAGCAGCTTAAACCCGGCGAACACTGAAGCTTTCTTT. This gives the protein CASSLNPANTEAFF.

This chain joins TRBV18 and TRBJ2-5; TRBD2 matches at 7 bases. The CDR3 extends over 14 amino acids. Trimming removed 2 bases from V and 1 base from J; junction bases left unmatched: 1. Germline CDR1 KGHSH, CDR2 LQKENI. The CDR3 region has the DNA TGTGCCAGCTCACCAGGGGAGGGCCAAGAGACCCAGTACTTC. Translating gives CASSPGEGQETQYF.

The sample holds a few counts of this clonotype. The CDR3 sequence: CSVDGRDGGTDTQYF. CDR3 sequence (DNA): TGCAGCGTTGATGGTCGGGACGGTGGTACAGATACGCAGTATTTT. The J gene is TRBJ2-3, the V gene TRBV29-1, with D perhaps TRBD1 or TRBD2 (5 bases each). Trimming took off 3 bases at V and 3 bases at J, with 16 bases between the two ends. This CDR3 is built from 15 residues. Germline V gene lookup returns CDR1 SQVTM and CDR2 ANQGSEA.

This clonotype has at least ten counts. This sequence joins TRBV6-5 and TRBJ1-6; 11 bases fit TRBD1. The CDR3 runs to 16 residues. From germline, CDR1 is MNHEY and CDR2 SVGAGI. Losses at the gene ends were 4 bases for V and 8 bases for J; bases not matched to a gene: 7. CDR3 residues: CASSWTGGSGHSPLHF. The CDR3, as DNA: TGTGCCAGCAGTTGGACAGGGGGCTCGGGGCATTCACCCCTCCACTTT.

Only a few counts were recorded for this clonotype. The J gene is TRBJ1-5, the V gene TRBV25-1; D uncertain. V shed 1 base and J shed 3 bases, with 7 bases lying between them. Per germline, CDR1 MGHDK and CDR2 SYGVNS. The CDR3 runs to 14 residues. This CDR3 is CASSESAFNQPQHF. Written as DNA, the CDR3 is TGTGCCAGCAGTGAATCGGCATTCAATCAGCCCCAGCATTTT.

This clonotype has a handful of counts. The chain couples TRBV20-1 to TRBJ1-2; possibly TRBD1 for D (6 bases). The CDR3 covers 15 residues. V was clipped by 0 bases and J by 4 bases, with 15 bases between them. The germline CDR1 and CDR2 sequences are DFQATT and SNEGSKA (reference sequence). The CDR3 DNA sequence: TGCAGTGCTAGAGATACGGAGGGACACGGCTATGGCTACACCTTC. Its protein product is CSARDTEGHGYGYTF.

The chain combines TRBV20-1 with TRBJ2-2; D gene ambiguous. Germline assignment: CDR1 DFQATT and CDR2 SNEGSKA (reference sequence). V was cut by 1 base and J by 3 bases, with 15 bases left in between. This CDR3 comprises 16 residues. CDR3 region: CSARVAGSGDTGELFF. CDR3 DNA sequence: TGCAGTGCTAGAGTCGCTGGTAGTGGGGACACCGGGGAGCTGTTTTTT.

V gene TRBV4-2 combines with J gene TRBJ1-3; D gene uncertain. The germline V gene encodes CDR1 LGHNA and CDR2 YNFKEQ. CDR3 size: 16 residues. V lost 0 bases, J lost 4 bases, and 13 bases lay in between. This CDR3 is CASSQEGLKGGNTIYF. Here the CDR3 DNA reads TGTGCCAGCAGCCAAGAGGGATTGAAAGGGGGAAACACCATATATTTT.

This clonotype has at least ten counts. The chain links TRBV5-6 to TRBJ1-2, with unresolved D. There are 15 residues in the CDR3. Trimming removed 0 bases at V and 5 bases at J, with 14 bases between. CDR1 SGHDT and CDR2 YYEEEE come from the germline V gene. The DNA for the CDR3 is TGTGCCAGCAGCTTGGGAGTGTTTTCACCATATGGCTACACCTTC. Its protein is CASSLGVFSPYGYTF.

The table lists this clonotype with a few counts. J is TRBJ2-3 and V is TRBV27; D is ambiguous. The CDR3 has 14 residues. V was pared by 3 bases and J by 0 bases, with 7 bases between. Germline V gene data show CDR1 as MNHEY and CDR2 as SMNVEV (reference sequence). The CDR3 nucleotides read TGTGCCAGCAGTTTCCCCGCCAGCACAGATACGCAGTATTTT. Translating it yields CASSFPASTDTQYF.

Note on this clonotype: Sequence at one end of the junction differs from germline and may be a read error. The chain employs TRBV6-1 and TRBJ1-2; 9 bases match TRBD1. The CDR3 extends over 14 amino acids. From germline, CDR1 is MNHNS and CDR2 SASEGT. This CDR3 is CASRRTGADYCYTF. In nucleotides, the CDR3 is TGTGCCAGCAGGAGGACAGGGGCGGACTATTGCTACACCTTC.

In its sample, this clonotype was seen a few times. The chain carries TRBV6-1 and TRBJ1-6; 8 nucleotides line up with TRBD1. Germline V CDR1 and CDR2: MNHNS, SASEGT. The CDR3 is 14 amino acids. V lost 6 bases to trimming and J lost 5 bases; unmatched junction nucleotides: 3. The CDR3 loop reads CASRVDRDNSPLHF. Here the CDR3 DNA reads TGTGCCAGCAGGGTGGACAGGGATAATTCACCCCTCCACTTT.

The V gene is TRBV20-1, the J gene TRBJ1-2; 8 positions match TRBD1. In germline, CDR1 is DFQATT, CDR2 SNEGSKA (reference sequence). J lost 9 bases, V lost 6 bases, and 15 bases had no gene match. The CDR3 length is 14 residues. The CDR3 spells CSASHRTGIESYTF. The DNA for the CDR3 is TGCAGTGCCAGTCACAGGACAGGGATAGAGAGCTACACCTTC.

This clonotype appeared a few times. This chain links TRBV11-2 with TRBJ2-3; maybe TRBD2 (5 bases). The CDR3 spans 16 residues. Deletions cut 5 bases from V and 1 base from J, with 16 bases between. CDR1 SGHAT and CDR2 FQNNGV come from the germline V gene. The CDR3 protein is CASSVLRVEGTDTQYF. The CDR3 bases are TGTGCCAGCAGCGTATTGAGGGTGGAGGGCACAGATACGCAGTATTTT.

This clonotype was counted only a few times. The rearrangement links TRBV11-2 to TRBJ1-1; D is possibly TRBD1 (6 bases). V lost 5 bases and J lost 5, with 15 bases in between. The CDR3 runs to 14 residues. Germline loops: CDR1 SGHAT, CDR2 FQNNGV. DNA of the CDR3: TGTGCCAGCAGCACAAATGGGGGGCAGACTGAAGCTTTCTTT. Translated: CASSTNGGQTEAFF.